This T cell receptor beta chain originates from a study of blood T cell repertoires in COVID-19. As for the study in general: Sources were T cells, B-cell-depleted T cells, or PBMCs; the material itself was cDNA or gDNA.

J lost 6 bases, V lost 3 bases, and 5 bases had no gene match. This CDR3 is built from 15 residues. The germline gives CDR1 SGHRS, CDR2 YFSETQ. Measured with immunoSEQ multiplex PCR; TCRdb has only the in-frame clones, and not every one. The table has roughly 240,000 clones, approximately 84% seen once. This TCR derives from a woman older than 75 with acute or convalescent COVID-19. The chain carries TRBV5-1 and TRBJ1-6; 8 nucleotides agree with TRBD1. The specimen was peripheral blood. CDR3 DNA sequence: TGCGCCAGCAGCTCTCGACAGGGGACTAATTCACCCCTCCACTTT. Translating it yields CASSSRQGTNSPLHF.